Presented here are 23 T cell receptor beta chains from one specimen sequenced in a study of T cell responses to AZD1222 COVID-19 vaccine. TCRdb keeps only in-frame clones here, not all; method: immunoSEQ multiplex PCR. The table records about 120,000 clones, over 75% of them present only once. Sequenced here: peripheral blood, sampled on day 0 of AZD1222 vaccination. These receptors were taken from an adult in good health.

DNA of the CDR3: TGTGCCAGCTCAACGGGACAGCCAAACTATGGCTACACCTTC. The encoded protein is CASSTGQPNYGYTF. The chain combines TRBV18 with TRBJ1-2, with TRBD1 identical over 7 bases. V lost 5 bases, J lost 2 bases, and 5 bases stayed unmatched. This CDR3 comprises 14 residues. Per germline, CDR1 KGHSH and CDR2 LQKENI.

This chain links TRBV27 with TRBJ2-7; D uncertain. The CDR3 is made up of 9 amino acids. V was clipped by 7 bases and J by 6 bases, with 4 bases between them. Germline CDR1 MNHEY, CDR2 SMNVEV (reference sequence). The CDR3 reads CASTGEQYF. CDR3 DNA: TGTGCCAGCACGGGCGAGCAGTACTTC.

The chain has TRBV6-4 and TRBJ1-2; D is possibly TRBD1 (6 bases). Germline V lookup: CDR1 MRHNA, CDR2 SNTAGT. Deletions cut 0 bases from V and 8 bases from J, with 7 bases between. The CDR3 has 12 residues. CDR3 sequence reads: CASSDSDRGYTF. The CDR3 DNA is TGTGCCAGCAGTGACTCGGACAGAGGCTACACCTTC.

The chain joins TRBV11-2 to TRBJ1-1; unclear D gene. V was shortened by 4 bases and J by 0 bases, with 6 bases between the two germline ends. In germline, CDR1 is SGHAT, CDR2 FQNNGV. The CDR3 loop spans 13 amino acids. Here the CDR3 DNA reads TGTGCCAGCAGCTCAACAGTGAACACTGAAGCTTTCTTT. Encoded protein: CASSSTVNTEAFF. The variable domain in full, completed from reference TRBV11-2 and TRBJ1-1, reads EAGVAQSPRYKIIEKRQSVAFWCNPISGHATLYWYQQILGQGPKLLIQFQNNGVVDDSQLPKDRFSAERLKGVDSTLKIQPAKLEDSAVYLCASSSTVNTEAFFGQGTRLTVV.

This clone has a single count. The chain combines TRBV25-1 with TRBJ2-5, with TRBD2 matching 8 bases. In germline, CDR1 is MGHDK, CDR2 SYGVNS. The CDR3 contains 17 residues. With V trimmed by 2 bases and J by 1 base, 9 bases remained unmatched. The CDR3 loop reads CASSENPWAGGQETQYF. For the CDR3, the DNA is TGTGCCAGCAGTGAAAACCCGTGGGCGGGAGGCCAAGAGACCCAGTACTTC.

The chain carries TRBV10-3 and TRBJ1-2, with D hard to call. Germline lookup yields CDR1 ENHRY and CDR2 SYGVKD. The CDR3 has 13 residues. The V end was cut by 0 bases, the J end by 12 bases, with 14 bases between. The CDR3, as DNA: TGTGCCATCAGTGAGTCGGGCGCAGGCGGCCACACCTTC. Translation: CAISESGAGGHTF.

The chain is built from TRBV11-3 and TRBJ2-7; 7 bases are shared with TRBD1. Germline assignment: CDR1 SGHNT and CDR2 YENEEA. CDR3 length: 14 residues. J was trimmed by 0 bases and V by 1 base; bases with no gene match: 0. The CDR3 protein is CASSLGDSSYEQYF. The CDR3 coding sequence is TGTGCCAGCAGCTTAGGGGACAGCTCCTACGAGCAGTACTTC.

The chain combines TRBV28 with TRBJ1-2; 7 bases map to TRBD1. The trim removed 10 bases at V and 2 bases at J, leaving 7 bases unmatched. The CDR3 runs to 13 residues. Germline CDR1 and CDR2: MDHEN and SYDVKM. CDR3 nucleotides: TGTGCCACCTCAGAGACAGGGAACTATGGCTACACCTTC. Its translation: CATSETGNYGYTF.

V is TRBV5-4 and J is TRBJ1-2; D unclear. This CDR3 contains 13 residues. V lost 4 bases, J lost 1 base, and 8 bases lay in between. The germline gives CDR1 SGHNT, CDR2 YYREEE (reference sequence). CDR3 bases: TGTGCCAGCAGCCCGGACCGTAACTATGGCTACACCTTC. This codes for CASSPDRNYGYTF.

This chain links TRBV18 with TRBJ2-1; D is ambiguous. V lost 5 bases to trimming and J lost 8 bases, with 7 bases between them. Germline assignment: CDR1 KGHSH and CDR2 LQKENI. The CDR3 totals 11 residues. CDR3 sequence (DNA): TGTGCCAGCTCAAACCGCTATGAGCAGTTCTTC. Protein product: CASSNRYEQFF.

The V call is TRBV28, the J call TRBJ2-7; D tentatively fits TRBD1 or TRBD2 (5 bases each). Trimming removed 8 bases from V and 0 bases from J, with 20 bases in between. The CDR3 loop spans 16 amino acids. The germline CDR1 and CDR2 sequences are MDHEN and SYDVKM. DNA for the CDR3: TGTGCCAGCGGCACGGGACGCTCCTTCCCCTCCTACGAGCAGTACTTC. Protein sequence: CASGTGRSFPSYEQYF.

CDR3 loop: CASSLALSNEKLFF. In DNA, the CDR3 is TGTGCCAGCAGCTTAGCTTTGAGTAATGAAAAACTGTTTTTT. V is TRBV7-9 and J is TRBJ1-4; D call uncertain. The length of the CDR3 is 14 residues. In germline, CDR1 is SEHNR, CDR2 FQNEAQ (reference sequence). V was shortened by 0 bases and J by 4 bases, with 6 bases between the two germline ends.

Note on this clone: A read error may account for a junction end that differs from germline. CDR3 sequence: CASCERTRSYEQYF. In nucleotides, the CDR3 is TGTGCCAGCTGTGAGAGGACAAGAAGCTACGAGCAGTACTTC. The V gene is TRBV6-1, the J gene TRBJ2-7, with D possibly TRBD1 on 5 matching bases. This CDR3 is 14 amino acids long. CDR1 and CDR2 (germline): MNHNS, SASEGT.

In DNA form, the CDR3 reads TGTGCCAGCAGCTTTACGGGAGTGGATGAGCAGTTCTTC. It is translated as CASSFTGVDEQFF. The gene calls are TRBV7-3 and TRBJ2-1; D is perhaps TRBD2 (6 bases). Germline V lookup: CDR1 SGHTA, CDR2 FQGTGA. The germline V and J ends were trimmed by 3 bases and 8 bases, with 11 bases remaining between them. The CDR3 spans 13 residues.

V usage is TRBV15 and J usage is TRBJ2-7; 15 nucleotides line up with TRBD2. The CDR3 spans 18 residues. Trimming cost V 6 bases and J 0 bases; bases outside gene matches: 9. Germline values: CDR1 LNHNV, CDR2 YYDKDF (reference sequence). CDR3 amino acids: CATRPAPGLAGGSYEQYF. The CDR3 DNA reads as TGTGCCACCAGACCCGCTCCGGGACTAGCGGGGGGCTCCTACGAGCAGTACTTC. The full variable domain, rest sourced from reference TRBV15 and TRBJ2-7, is DAMVIQNPRYQVTQFGKPVTLSCSQTLNHNVMYWYQQKSSQAPKLLFHYYDKDFNNEADTPDNFQSRRPNTSFCFLDIRSPGLGDTAMYLCATRPAPGLAGGSYEQYFGPGTRLTVT.

The chain carries TRBV12-5 and TRBJ1-3; 7 bases agree with TRBD1. V lost 9 bases to trimming and J lost 0 bases; unmatched junction nucleotides: 8. The CDR3 length is 15 residues. The germline gives CDR1 LGHNT, CDR2 FRNRAP. The CDR3 loop is CASDGTAHSGNTIYF. The CDR3 DNA reads TGTGCTAGCGATGGGACAGCTCACTCTGGAAACACCATATATTTT.

V is TRBV30 and J is TRBJ1-1; no definite D call. The germline V gene has CDR1 GTSNPN and CDR2 SVGIG (reference sequence). V lost 5 bases and J 6 bases, leaving 10 bases between the germline ends. This CDR3 comprises 11 residues. The CDR3 DNA sequence: TGTGCCTGGGGGGTTGGGCCTGAAGCTTTCTTT. This gives the protein CAWGVGPEAFF.

This chain connects TRBV19 to TRBJ1-1; 8 bases agree with TRBD1. The CDR3 runs 18 residues. Germline V CDR1 and CDR2: LNHDA, SQIVND (reference sequence). The junction had 11 bases not matched to a gene; V was cut back by 0 bases and J by 2 bases. The CDR3 protein is CASSIDAYRGEINTEAFF. For the CDR3, the DNA is TGTGCCAGTAGTATAGACGCCTACAGGGGGGAAATTAACACTGAAGCTTTCTTT. The full variable domain, in which reference TRBV19 and TRBJ1-1 provide the parts outside the CDR3, is DGGITQSPKYLFRKEGQNVTLSCEQNLNHDAMYWYRQDPGQGLRLIYYSQIVNDFQKGDIAEGYSVSREKKESFPLTVTSAQKNPTAFYLCASSIDAYRGEINTEAFFGQGTRLTVV.

The chain is built from TRBV24-1 and TRBJ2-7, with D perhaps TRBD2 (7 bases). CDR3 length equals 16 residues. CDR1 and CDR2 (germline): KGHDR, SFDVKD. Trimming removed 9 bases at V and 5 bases at J, with 25 bases between. CDR3 sequence: CATGPGEGGGTNEQYF. In nucleotides, the CDR3 is TGTGCCACCGGACCGGGAGAGGGGGGGGGCACCAACGAGCAGTACTTC.

The V and J genes are TRBV28 and TRBJ1-5; 7 positions agree with TRBD1. Germline values: CDR1 MDHEN, CDR2 SYDVKM. V was clipped by 5 bases and J by 4 bases; unmatched bases: 5. CDR3 length: 14 amino acids. The CDR3 protein is CASSPGQENQPQHF. CDR3 in DNA: TGTGCCAGCAGTCCCGGACAGGAGAATCAGCCCCAGCATTTT.

At least ten counts were recorded for this clone. This sequence joins TRBV4-3 and TRBJ2-3, with a weak D call TRBD2 (6 bases). Germline V gene lookup returns CDR1 LGHNA and CDR2 YSLEER. V gave up 1 base and J gave up 1 base, with 9 bases separating them. The CDR3 has 15 amino acids. CDR3 sequence reads: CASSQGWGGTDTQYF. CDR3 DNA: TGCGCCAGCAGCCAAGGATGGGGGGGCACAGATACGCAGTATTTT.

The rearrangement uses TRBV14 and TRBJ1-1; TRBD1 might be the D (5 bases). This CDR3 comprises 13 residues. Trimming removed 1 base at V and 11 bases at J, with 14 bases between. Germline assignment: CDR1 SGHDN and CDR2 FVKESK. CDR3 amino acids: CASSQGTNGAAFF. The CDR3 DNA is TGTGCCAGCAGCCAAGGGACGAATGGGGCGGCTTTCTTT.

This clone was picked up a small number of times. CDR3 coding DNA: TGTGCCAGCAGCCAAGTCAGGGGATCCTACGAGCAGTACTTC. Residues: CASSQVRGSYEQYF. The genes are TRBV14 and TRBJ2-7; D is possibly TRBD1 (6 bases). The germline CDR1 and CDR2 sequences are SGHDN and FVKESK. The germline V and J ends were trimmed by 1 base and 1 base, with 8 bases remaining between them. The CDR3 contains 14 residues.